This T cell receptor beta chain was observed in a study of blood T cell repertoires in COVID-19. V shed 5 bases, J shed 1 base, and the junction held 4 bases outside the gene matches. Germline CDR1 is MDHEN and CDR2 is SYDVKM. The CDR3 totals 14 residues. This clone turned up a few times. Within the sample, other DNA sequences also encode this same CDR3. The authors' processing: Estimated nucleated cell counts came from reference gene primer amplification. This table comes from immunoSEQ multiplex PCR, and its TCRdb copy is limited to in-frame clones, with some not included. From that table come the V and J calls and clone size; the DNA was used to work out D and trimming. The table includes roughly 110,000 clones, around 88% detected once.

This clonotype was sampled from a man aged 50 to 60 with active or convalescent COVID-19. The sequencing sample was made of peripheral blood. This sequence joins TRBV28 and TRBJ2-7, with TRBD1 matching 8 bases. The CDR3 DNA reads as TGTGCCAGCAGTGTACAGGGGGTGTCCTACGAGCAGTACTTC. Protein: CASSVQGVSYEQYF.